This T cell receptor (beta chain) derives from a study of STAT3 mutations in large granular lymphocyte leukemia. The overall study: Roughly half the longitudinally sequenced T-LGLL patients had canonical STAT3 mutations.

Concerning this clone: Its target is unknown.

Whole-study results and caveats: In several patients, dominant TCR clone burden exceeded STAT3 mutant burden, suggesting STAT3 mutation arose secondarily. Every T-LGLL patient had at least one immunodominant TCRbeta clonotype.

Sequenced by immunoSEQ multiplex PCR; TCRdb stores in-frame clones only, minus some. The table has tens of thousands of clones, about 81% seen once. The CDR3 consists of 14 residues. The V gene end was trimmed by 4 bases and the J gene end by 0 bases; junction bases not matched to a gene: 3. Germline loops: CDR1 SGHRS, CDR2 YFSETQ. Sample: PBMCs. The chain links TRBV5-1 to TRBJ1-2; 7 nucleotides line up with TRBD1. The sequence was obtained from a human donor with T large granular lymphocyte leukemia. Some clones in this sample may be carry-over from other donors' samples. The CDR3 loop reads CASSLGTANYGYTF. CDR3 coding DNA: TGCGCCAGCAGCCTTGGGACAGCTAACTATGGCTACACCTTC.